These 5 T cell receptor beta chains share one sample of origin, sequenced in a study of blood T cell repertoires in COVID-19. The data were produced by immunoSEQ multiplex PCR, yet TCRdb's version contains in-frame clones alone and is incomplete. The data hold around 270,000 clones, with about 87% observed a single time. Sequencing was carried out using PBMCs or T cells enriched from blood (not recorded which). These receptors were collected from a woman between 40 and 50 years old who had been exposed to COVID-19.

The chain recombines TRBV6-5 with TRBJ1-2; a possible D gene is TRBD1 (5 bases). This CDR3 spans 15 amino acids. Looked up from germline, CDR1 is MNHEY and CDR2 is SVGAGI. The V end lost 5 bases, the J end lost 0 bases, and 13 bases lay between the germline ends. CDR3 protein: CASSLTGGANYGYTF. In DNA, the CDR3 is TGTGCCAGCAGTCTAACGGGGGGAGCTAACTATGGCTACACCTTC.

V gene TRBV6-5 combines with J gene TRBJ1-6; D unclear. CDR3 size: 16 residues. CDR1 and CDR2 (germline): MNHEY, SVGAGI. V lost 2 bases, J lost 0 bases, and 8 bases lay in between. Here the CDR3 reads CASSYSAISYNSPLHF. In DNA, the CDR3 is TGTGCCAGCAGTTACAGTGCTATCTCCTATAATTCACCCCTCCACTTT.

This clone turned up a few times. The rearrangement uses TRBV6-5 and TRBJ1-2; D gene uncertain. The V end lost 6 bases, the J end lost 4 bases, and 15 bases lay between the germline ends. CDR3 size: 14 residues. The germline V gene encodes CDR1 MNHEY and CDR2 SVGAGI. As DNA, the CDR3 is TGTGCCAGCAGGGCCGTGGGCACCCCCTATGGCTACACCTTC. This codes for CASRAVGTPYGYTF.

V gene TRBV7-9 combines with J gene TRBJ2-3, with TRBD2 matching over 7 bases. The CDR3 has 15 residues. J lost 3 bases, V lost 5 bases, and 8 bases had no gene match. CDR1 SEHNR and CDR2 FQNEAQ come from the germline V gene (reference sequence). CDR3: CASSRAGEVTDTQYF. The DNA of the CDR3 is TGTGCCAGCAGCCGTGCGGGGGAGGTTACAGATACGCAGTATTTT. The full variable domain, in which reference TRBV7-9 and TRBJ2-3 provide the parts outside the CDR3, is DTGVSQNPRHKITKRGQNVTFRCDPISEHNRLYWYRQTLGQGPEFLTYFQNEAQLEKSRLLSDRFSAERPKGSFSTLEIQRTEQGDSAMYLCASSRAGEVTDTQYFGPGTRLTVL.

V usage is TRBV29-1 and J usage is TRBJ2-1, with D maybe TRBD2 (6 bases). The germline V gene has CDR1 SQVTM and CDR2 ANQGSEA. The CDR3 consists of 14 residues. The V gene lost 6 bases and the J gene lost 2 bases, with 14 bases spanning the gap. The CDR3 protein is CSVLTSRTYNEQFF. DNA for the CDR3: TGCAGCGTACTAACTAGCAGAACCTACAATGAGCAGTTCTTC.